The 23 T cell receptor beta chains presented below share a single source sample, sequenced in a study of vaccination and CD4 T cells after COVID-19. These TCRs are of unknown antigen specificity. Time point denoted: late sampling 161 to 241 days after vaccination in a few convalescent patients. As to treatment: approximately 9-day PBMC culture with coronavirus spike peptide pools or control peptides (ViraFEST assay). Sequencing of cultured CD4+ T cell DNA used the Oncomine TCR Beta short-read assay. TCRdb processed the PCR reads anew with MiXCR; each CDR3 protein has one entry. The sample records about 30,000 distinct CDR3 sequences, 35% to 40% being singletons. Sequenced material: CD4+ T cells from blood, cultured in vitro, taken about 7 months after SARS-CoV-2 vaccination. Receptors were obtained from a human donor who had recovered from COVID-19.

The chain carries TRBV20-1 and TRBJ2-7, with D uncertain. CDR3 length equals 11 residues. CDR1 is DFQATT, CDR2 SNEGSKA, per germline (reference sequence). Trimming took off 4 bases at V and 4 bases at J, with 8 bases between the two ends. CDR3 sequence (DNA): TGCAGTGCTACTGCTAGATACGAGCAGTACTTC. The encoded protein is CSATARYEQYF.

This clonotype came up a few times. This chain links TRBV4-2 with TRBJ2-7; D perhaps matches TRBD2 (6 bases). The V gene lost 0 bases and the J gene lost 0 bases, with 15 bases spanning the gap. This CDR3 comprises 17 residues. Germline-derived CDR1 and CDR2 are LGHNA and YNFKEQ. The CDR3 sequence: CASSQEGPGSPSYEQYF. For the CDR3, the DNA is TGTGCCAGCAGCCAAGAAGGACCCGGGAGCCCCTCCTACGAGCAGTACTTC.

The gene calls are TRBV20-1 and TRBJ2-2, with D tentatively TRBD2 (7 bases). The germline CDR1 and CDR2 sequences are DFQATT and SNEGSKA (reference sequence). This CDR3 has 15 residues. The V end lost 0 bases, the J end lost 3 bases, and 11 bases lay between the germline ends. CDR3 loop: CSARDLGGHTGELFF. The DNA of the CDR3 is TGCAGTGCTAGAGATCTCGGGGGGCACACCGGGGAGCTGTTTTTT.

The CDR3 DNA reads TGTGCCAGCAGTTGGACCGGGACTAGCGGCCAAGAGACCCAGTACTTC. Encoded protein: CASSWTGTSGQETQYF. This chain links TRBV12-3 or TRBV12-4 with TRBJ2-5, with 11 bases matching TRBD2. The junction had 5 bases not matched to a gene; V was cut back by 4 bases and J by 1 base. The CDR3 is 16 residues long.

The V gene is TRBV30, the J gene TRBJ2-7; no definite D call. This CDR3 has 14 residues. Germline CDR1 reads GTSNPN; CDR2 reads SVGIG (reference sequence). The V end was cut by 0 bases, the J end by 5 bases, with 14 bases between. For the CDR3, the DNA is TGTGCCTGGAGTGTATCAAGTGGAAGCGACGAGCAGTACTTC. It codes for CAWSVSSGSDEQYF.

The V and J genes are TRBV2 and TRBJ2-5, with D perhaps TRBD2 (5 bases). V was pared by 1 base and J by 2 bases, with 8 bases between. The V gene's germline CDR1 is SNHLY and CDR2 FYNNEI. This CDR3 spans 14 amino acids. In nucleotides, the CDR3 is TGTGCCAGCAGTGAAGACCGGGGACAAGAGACCCAGTACTTC. Its translation is CASSEDRGQETQYF.

This clonotype was seen just once. In DNA form, the CDR3 reads TGTGCCAGCAGTCCAAGTACAGGGAAGGAGACCCAGTACTTC. Encoded protein: CASSPSTGKETQYF. The chain has TRBV28 and TRBJ2-5, with D tentatively TRBD1 (6 bases). CDR1 and CDR2 from the germline V gene are MDHEN and SYDVKM. The V end was cut by 5 bases, the J end by 5 bases, with 15 bases between. The CDR3 consists of 14 residues.

The chain uses TRBV7-3 and TRBJ2-3; TRBD2 matches at 7 bases. Germline CDR1 is SGHTA and CDR2 is FQGTGA. V shed 3 bases, J shed 5 bases, and the junction held 5 bases outside the gene matches. The CDR3 consists of 14 residues. In DNA, the CDR3 is TGTGCCAGCAGCTTCGGGACTAATTTAGATACGCAGTATTTT. Translating gives CASSFGTNLDTQYF. The variable domain in full, completed from reference TRBV7-3 and TRBJ2-3, reads GAGVSQTPSNKVTEKGKYVELRCDPISGHTALYWYRQSLGQGPEFLIYFQGTGAADDSGLPNDRFFAVRPEGSVSTLKIQRTERGDSAVYLCASSFGTNLDTQYFGPGTRLTVL.

The V gene is TRBV6-1, the J gene TRBJ2-1; 14 bases match TRBD2. The V and J ends lost 7 bases and 9 bases, in that order; junction bases with no gene match: 8. The germline V gene encodes CDR1 MNHNS and CDR2 SASEGT. The CDR3 runs to 15 residues. The CDR3 is CASTAGLAGVGEQFF. The CDR3 DNA sequence: TGTGCCAGCACAGCGGGACTAGCGGGAGTCGGTGAGCAGTTCTTC.

The rearrangement uses TRBV28 and TRBJ2-1, with D possibly TRBD2 on 5 matching bases. V dropped 8 bases and J dropped 10 bases, with 15 bases sitting between them. The germline V gene encodes CDR1 MDHEN and CDR2 SYDVKM. The CDR3 spans 12 residues. For the CDR3, the DNA is TGTGCCAGCGTCGCCGGTTCGGGAGAGCAGTTCTTC. Translating it yields CASVAGSGEQFF.

The chain joins TRBV20-1 to TRBJ2-5, with no clear D. CDR1 is DFQATT, CDR2 SNEGSKA, per germline (reference sequence). The CDR3 totals 13 residues. V dropped 0 bases and J dropped 3 bases, with 8 bases sitting between them. DNA of the CDR3: TGCAGTGCTAGAGATGTTCCCGAAGAGACCCAGTACTTC. Its protein product is CSARDVPEETQYF.

The chain uses TRBV19 and TRBJ2-1, with a tentative D call TRBD1 (5 bases). CDR1 LNHDA and CDR2 SQIVND come from the germline V gene (reference sequence). CDR3 length: 12 amino acids. Trimming removed 2 bases from V and 7 bases from J, with 6 bases in between. The CDR3 DNA is TGTGCCAGTAGTATAAAGGGGAATGAGCAGTTCTTC. Its protein is CASSIKGNEQFF.

The rearrangement joins TRBV20-1 to TRBJ2-2, with TRBD1 identical over 8 bases. This CDR3 is 14 amino acids long. Germline loops: CDR1 DFQATT, CDR2 SNEGSKA (reference sequence). J lost 6 bases, V lost 6 bases, and 9 bases had no gene match. CDR3 sequence reads: CSAIDSGGSGELFF. For the CDR3, the DNA is TGCAGTGCGATCGATTCAGGGGGCTCCGGGGAGCTGTTTTTT.

A note on this clonotype: A junction end diverges from the germline sequence, so it may reflect a read error. This chain uses TRBV6-1 with TRBJ2-3; D unresolved. CDR1 is MNHNS, CDR2 SASEGT, per germline. The CDR3 is made up of 13 amino acids. The CDR3 nucleotides are TGTGCCGGCAGCGTTGAACCCACAGATACGCAGTATTTT. Its translation is CAGSVEPTDTQYF.

The chain carries TRBV11-3 and TRBJ2-1; TRBD1 might be the D (5 bases). This CDR3 is built from 15 residues. V lost 0 bases, J lost 1 base, and 7 bases lay in between. Germline CDR1 SGHNT, CDR2 YENEEA. CDR3 sequence reads: CASSLEAGSYNEQFF. CDR3 DNA sequence: TGTGCCAGCAGCTTAGAGGCAGGGTCCTACAATGAGCAGTTCTTC.

The chain carries TRBV28 and TRBJ1-5; TRBD1 might be the D (5 bases). The V gene's germline CDR1 is MDHEN and CDR2 SYDVKM. This CDR3 comprises 16 residues. The germline V and J ends were trimmed by 3 bases and 5 bases, with 17 bases remaining between them. The CDR3 DNA sequence: TGTGCCAGCAGTTTCTTGGGACGGAGGAATTATCAGCCCCAGCATTTT. Translated, it gives CASSFLGRRNYQPQHF. Based on the CDR3 plus reference TRBV28 and TRBJ1-5, the full variable domain is DVKVTQSSRYLVKRTGEKVFLECVQDMDHENMFWYRQDPGLGLRLIYFSYDVKMKEKGDIPEGYSVSREKKERFSLILESASTNQTSMYLCASSFLGRRNYQPQHFGDGTRLSIL.

This clonotype was detected only a few times. This sequence joins TRBV7-2 and TRBJ1-5; 9 bases are a match to TRBD1. Looked up from germline, CDR1 is SGHTA and CDR2 is FQGNSA. The V and J ends lost 3 bases and 10 bases, in that order; junction bases with no gene match: 4. There are 13 residues in the CDR3. CDR3 DNA: TGTGCCAGCAGCTTCACAGGGGGCCAACCCCAGCATTTT. Protein product: CASSFTGGQPQHF.

This chain links TRBV5-1 with TRBJ1-6; unclear D gene. The CDR3 consists of 13 residues. Trimming pared 0 bases from V and 7 bases from J, leaving 5 bases between. Per germline, CDR1 SGHRS and CDR2 YFSETQ. As DNA, the CDR3 is TGCGCCAGCAGCTTGGAAGAAAATTCACCCCTCCACTTT. Its protein product is CASSLEENSPLHF.

There are a few counts of this clonotype. The rearrangement links TRBV6-5 to TRBJ1-5, with no clear D. This CDR3 has 13 amino acids. Deletions cut 0 bases from V and 7 bases from J, with 7 bases between. CDR1 is MNHEY and CDR2 is SVGAGI in the germline V gene. The DNA of the CDR3 is TGTGCCAGCAGTTACTCGGCCGGGCAGCCCCAGCATTTT. Encoded protein: CASSYSAGQPQHF.

The rearrangement uses TRBV19 and TRBJ2-7, with D perhaps TRBD1 (6 bases). The germline V gene encodes CDR1 LNHDA and CDR2 SQIVND (reference sequence). The CDR3 contains 14 residues. V was trimmed by 4 bases and J by 3 bases, leaving 13 bases between them. Written as DNA, the CDR3 is TGTGCCAGTAGTAAAACAGGGCCCAGCTACGAGCAGTACTTC. Amino acid sequence: CASSKTGPSYEQYF.

This chain joins TRBV28 and TRBJ1-2; no definite D call. Trimming left V 1 base short and J 1 base short, with 10 bases between. The CDR3 consists of 15 residues. The germline CDR1 and CDR2 sequences are MDHEN and SYDVKM. For the CDR3, the DNA is TGTGCCAGCAGTTTATATAGGCAGCTTAACTATGGCTACACCTTC. Residues: CASSLYRQLNYGYTF.

As concerns this clonotype: Mismatch with germline at one junction end may stem from a read error. This sequence joins TRBV14 and TRBJ2-5; 9 bases match TRBD1. The CDR3 length is 14 residues. Germline loops: CDR1 SGHDN, CDR2 FVKESK. The CDR3 reads CAGSQQGAWETQYF. The CDR3 DNA reads as TGTGCCGGCAGCCAACAGGGGGCCTGGGAGACCCAGTACTTC.

This clonotype appeared a few times. This chain joins TRBV20-1 and TRBJ2-7, with D possibly matching TRBD2 (6 bases). The germline CDR1 and CDR2 sequences are DFQATT and SNEGSKA (reference sequence). V gave up 3 bases and J gave up 3 bases, with 15 bases separating them. The CDR3 totals 14 residues. The CDR3 DNA is TGCAGTGCTAGTCTGGGTGGGAGGATCTACGAGCAGTACTTC. Translated, it gives CSASLGGRIYEQYF.